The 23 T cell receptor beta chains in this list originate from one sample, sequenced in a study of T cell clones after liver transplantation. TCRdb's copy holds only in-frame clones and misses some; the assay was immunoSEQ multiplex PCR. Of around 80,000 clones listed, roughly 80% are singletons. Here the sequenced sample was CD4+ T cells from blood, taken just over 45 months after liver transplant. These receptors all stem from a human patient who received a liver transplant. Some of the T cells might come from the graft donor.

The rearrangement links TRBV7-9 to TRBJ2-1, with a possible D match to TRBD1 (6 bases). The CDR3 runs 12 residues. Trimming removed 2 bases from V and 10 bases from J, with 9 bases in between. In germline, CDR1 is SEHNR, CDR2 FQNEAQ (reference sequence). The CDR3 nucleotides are TGTGCCAGCAGCTTAAGGGGGTCGGAGCAGTTCTTC. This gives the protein CASSLRGSEQFF.

CDR3 in DNA: TGTGCCAGCAGTCCCACGATCATGGGCAGCTATGGCTACACCTTC. This translates into CASSPTIMGSYGYTF. This chain joins TRBV6-6 and TRBJ1-2; D gene ambiguous. The CDR3 covers 15 residues. CDR1 MNHNY and CDR2 SVGAGI come from the germline V gene (reference sequence). V gave up 5 bases and J gave up 4 bases, with 17 bases separating them.

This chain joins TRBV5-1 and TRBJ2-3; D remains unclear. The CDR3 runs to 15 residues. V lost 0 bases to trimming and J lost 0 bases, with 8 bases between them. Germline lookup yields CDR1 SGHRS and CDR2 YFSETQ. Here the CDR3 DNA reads TGCGCCAGCAGCTTGGGGCCCTCTAGCACAGATACGCAGTATTTT. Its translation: CASSLGPSSTDTQYF.

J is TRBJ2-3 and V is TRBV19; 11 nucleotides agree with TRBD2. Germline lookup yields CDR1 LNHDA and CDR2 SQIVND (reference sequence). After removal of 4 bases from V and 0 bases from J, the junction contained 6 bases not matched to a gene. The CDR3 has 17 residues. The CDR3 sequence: CASSRGLAGISTDTQYF. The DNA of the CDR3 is TGTGCCAGTAGTAGAGGACTAGCGGGTATAAGCACAGATACGCAGTATTTT. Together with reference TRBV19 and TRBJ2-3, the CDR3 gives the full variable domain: DGGITQSPKYLFRKEGQNVTLSCEQNLNHDAMYWYRQDPGQGLRLIYYSQIVNDFQKGDIAEGYSVSREKKESFPLTVTSAQKNPTAFYLCASSRGLAGISTDTQYFGPGTRLTVL.

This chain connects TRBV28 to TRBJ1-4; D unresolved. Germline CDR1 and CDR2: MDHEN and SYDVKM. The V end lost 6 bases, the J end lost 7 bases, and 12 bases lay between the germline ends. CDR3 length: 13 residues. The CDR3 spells CASRKIRIEKLFF. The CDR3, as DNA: TGTGCCAGCAGGAAAATCAGGATTGAAAAACTGTTTTTT.

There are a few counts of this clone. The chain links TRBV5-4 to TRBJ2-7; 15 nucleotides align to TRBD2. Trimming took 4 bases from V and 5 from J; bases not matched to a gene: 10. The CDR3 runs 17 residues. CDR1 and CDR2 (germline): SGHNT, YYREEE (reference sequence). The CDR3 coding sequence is TGTGCCAGCAGCCCGGGGACTAGCGGGAGGATAGGCAACGAGCAGTACTTC. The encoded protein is CASSPGTSGRIGNEQYF.

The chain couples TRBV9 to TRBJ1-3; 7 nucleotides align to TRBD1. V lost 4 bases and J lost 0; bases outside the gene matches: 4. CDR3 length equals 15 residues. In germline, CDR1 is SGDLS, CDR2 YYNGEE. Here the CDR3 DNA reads TGTGCCAGCAGCATCCGGGACAGCTCTGGAAACACCATATATTTT. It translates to CASSIRDSSGNTIYF. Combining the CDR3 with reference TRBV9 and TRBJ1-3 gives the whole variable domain DSGVTQTPKHLITATGQRVTLRCSPRSGDLSVYWYQQSLDQGLQFLIQYYNGEERAKGNILERFSAQQFPDLHSELNLSSLELGDSALYFCASSIRDSSGNTIYFGEGSWLTVV.

CDR3 loop: CARSLEGGQGSYEQYF. CDR3 DNA sequence: TGTGCCAGAAGCTTGGAGGGGGGACAGGGGTCCTACGAGCAGTACTTC. The chain has TRBV5-3 and TRBJ2-7; 10 bases are a match to TRBD1. TRBV5-3 is assigned to the ORF class and has an uncertain function. Unmatched junction bases numbered 4, after V lost 0 bases and J lost 1 base. The CDR3 extends over 16 amino acids.

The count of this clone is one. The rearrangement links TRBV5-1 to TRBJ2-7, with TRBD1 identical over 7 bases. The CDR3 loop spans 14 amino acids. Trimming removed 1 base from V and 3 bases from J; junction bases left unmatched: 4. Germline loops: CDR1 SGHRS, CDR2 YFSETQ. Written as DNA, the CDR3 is TGCGCCAGCAGCTTGTCAGGGGGAAACTACGAGCAGTACTTC. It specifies CASSLSGGNYEQYF.

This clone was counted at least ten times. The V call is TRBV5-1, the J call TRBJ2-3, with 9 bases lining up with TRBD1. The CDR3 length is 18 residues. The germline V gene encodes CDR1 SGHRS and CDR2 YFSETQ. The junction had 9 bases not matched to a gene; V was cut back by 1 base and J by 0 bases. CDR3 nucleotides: TGCGCCAGCAGCTTGACTATCGGACAGGGGACTAGCACAGATACGCAGTATTTT. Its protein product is CASSLTIGQGTSTDTQYF.

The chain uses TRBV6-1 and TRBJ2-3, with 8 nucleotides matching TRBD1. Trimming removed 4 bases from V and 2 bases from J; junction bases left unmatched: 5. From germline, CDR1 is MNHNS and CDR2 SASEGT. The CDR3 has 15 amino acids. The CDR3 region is CASSVYRGDTDTQYF. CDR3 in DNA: TGTGCCAGCAGTGTTTACAGGGGGGACACAGATACGCAGTATTTT.

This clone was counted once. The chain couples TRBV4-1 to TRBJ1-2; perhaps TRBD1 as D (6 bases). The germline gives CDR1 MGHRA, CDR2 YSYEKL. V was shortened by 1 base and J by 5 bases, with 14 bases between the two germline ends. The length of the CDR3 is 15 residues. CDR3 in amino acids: CASSQVSRGDYGYTF. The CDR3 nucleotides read TGCGCCAGCAGCCAAGTTAGCAGGGGTGATTATGGCTACACCTTC.

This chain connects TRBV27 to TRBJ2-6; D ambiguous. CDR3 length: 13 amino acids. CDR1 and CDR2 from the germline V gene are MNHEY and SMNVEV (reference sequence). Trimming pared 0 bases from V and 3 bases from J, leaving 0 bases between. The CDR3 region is CASSLSGANVLTF. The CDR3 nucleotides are TGTGCCAGCAGTTTATCTGGGGCCAACGTCCTGACTTTC. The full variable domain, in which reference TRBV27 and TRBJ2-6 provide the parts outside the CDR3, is EAQVTQNPRYLITVTGKKLTVTCSQNMNHEYMSWYRQDPGLGLRQIYYSMNVEVTDKGDVPEGYKVSRKEKRNFPLILESPSPNQTSLYFCASSLSGANVLTFGAGSRLTVL.

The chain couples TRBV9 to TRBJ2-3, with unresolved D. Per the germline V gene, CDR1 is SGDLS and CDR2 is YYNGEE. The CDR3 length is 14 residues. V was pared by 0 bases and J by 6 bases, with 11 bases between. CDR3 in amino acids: CASSVEGPRDTQYF. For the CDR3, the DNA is TGTGCCAGCAGCGTAGAAGGCCCCCGGGATACGCAGTATTTT.

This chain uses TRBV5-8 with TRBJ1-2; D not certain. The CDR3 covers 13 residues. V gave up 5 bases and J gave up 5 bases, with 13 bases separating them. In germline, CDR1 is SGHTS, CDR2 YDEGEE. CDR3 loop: CASSNRAAYGYTF. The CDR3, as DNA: TGTGCCAGCAGTAATCGGGCAGCTTATGGCTACACCTTC. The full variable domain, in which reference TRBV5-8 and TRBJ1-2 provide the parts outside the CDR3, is EAGVTQSPTHLIKTRGQQATLRCSPISGHTSVYWYQQALGLGLQFLLWYDEGEERNRGNFPPRFSGRQFPNYSSELNVNALELEDSALYLCASSNRAAYGYTFGSGTRLTVV.

CDR3 sequence: CASSYSLSEKLFF. The DNA for the CDR3 is TGTGCCAGTAGTTACTCTCTGAGTGAAAAACTGTTTTTT. The rearrangement links TRBV19 to TRBJ1-4; no clear D. Germline loops: CDR1 LNHDA, CDR2 SQIVND (reference sequence). V was trimmed by 5 bases and J by 7 bases, leaving 11 bases between them. This CDR3 contains 13 residues.

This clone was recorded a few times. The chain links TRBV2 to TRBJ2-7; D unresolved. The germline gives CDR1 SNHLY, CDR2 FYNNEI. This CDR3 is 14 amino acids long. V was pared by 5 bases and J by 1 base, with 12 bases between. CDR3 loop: CASSRYASSYEQYF. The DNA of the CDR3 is TGTGCCAGCAGTCGTTATGCTTCTTCCTACGAGCAGTACTTC.

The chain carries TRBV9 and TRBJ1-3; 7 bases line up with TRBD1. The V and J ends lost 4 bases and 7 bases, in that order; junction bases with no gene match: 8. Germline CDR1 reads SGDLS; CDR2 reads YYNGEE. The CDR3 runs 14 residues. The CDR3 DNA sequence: TGTGCCAGCAGCCCTGACAGGGATTGGAACACCATATATTTT. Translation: CASSPDRDWNTIYF. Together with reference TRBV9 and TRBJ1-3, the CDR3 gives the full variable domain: DSGVTQTPKHLITATGQRVTLRCSPRSGDLSVYWYQQSLDQGLQFLIQYYNGEERAKGNILERFSAQQFPDLHSELNLSSLELGDSALYFCASSPDRDWNTIYFGEGSWLTVV.

The CDR3 sequence is CATETGVSYEQYF. Written as DNA, the CDR3 is TGTGCCACCGAGACAGGCGTCTCCTACGAGCAGTACTTC. The chain combines TRBV2 with TRBJ2-7; a weak D match, TRBD1 (6 bases). This CDR3 has 13 amino acids. Trimming took 10 bases from V and 0 from J, leaving 13 bases between them. Germline V gene data show CDR1 as SNHLY and CDR2 as FYNNEI.

Written as DNA, the CDR3 is TGTGCCAGCAGTGAGTCTTGGGCAGTTCAAGAGACCCAGTACTTC. This sequence encodes CASSESWAVQETQYF. This chain connects TRBV6-1 to TRBJ2-5, with D unclear. Germline V CDR1 and CDR2: MNHNS, SASEGT. This CDR3 has 15 residues. Trimming left V 3 bases short and J 2 bases short, with 13 bases between.

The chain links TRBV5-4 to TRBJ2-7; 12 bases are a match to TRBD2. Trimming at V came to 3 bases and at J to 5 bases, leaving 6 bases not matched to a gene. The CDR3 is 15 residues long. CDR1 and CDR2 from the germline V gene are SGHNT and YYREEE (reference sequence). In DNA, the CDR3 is TGTGCCAGCAGCTCCAGGACTAGCGGGAATAACGAGCAGTACTTC. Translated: CASSSRTSGNNEQYF.

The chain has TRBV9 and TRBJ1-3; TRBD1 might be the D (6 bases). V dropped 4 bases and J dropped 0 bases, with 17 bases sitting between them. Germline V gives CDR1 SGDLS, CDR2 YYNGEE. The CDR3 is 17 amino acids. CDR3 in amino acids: CASSFRDTKLSGNTIYF. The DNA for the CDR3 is TGTGCCAGCAGCTTTAGGGACACCAAGCTCTCTGGAAACACCATATATTTT.

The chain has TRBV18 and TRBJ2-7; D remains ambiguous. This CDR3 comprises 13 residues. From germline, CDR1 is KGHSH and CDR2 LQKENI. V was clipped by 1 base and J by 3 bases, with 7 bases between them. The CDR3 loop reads CASSPQNGYEQYF. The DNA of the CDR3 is TGTGCCAGCTCACCACAAAACGGCTACGAGCAGTACTTC. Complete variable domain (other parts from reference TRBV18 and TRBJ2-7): NAGVMQNPRHLVRRRGQEARLRCSPMKGHSHVYWYRQLPEEGLKFMVYLQKENIIDESGMPKERFSAEFPKEGPSILRIQQVVRGDSAAYFCASSPQNGYEQYFGPGTRLTVT.